The clone carrying this T cell receptor (beta chain) has only a few counts. This CDR3 is 16 amino acids long. Trimming pared 2 bases from V and 0 bases from J, leaving 12 bases between. Germline CDR1 SGHRS, CDR2 YFSETQ. This sample was taken from a study of blood T cell repertoires in COVID-19. The authors' processing: Reference gene primer amplification gave estimated nucleated cell counts. Only in-frame clones appear in the TCRdb table, and some are missing; sequencing was by immunoSEQ multiplex PCR. That table supplies the V and J calls and clone size; D and trimming were determined from the DNA. Of 300,000 to 450,000 clones listed, 88% were seen once; the top ten hold approximately 0.97%. All exposed participants met a person with COVID-19 within 2 weeks before entering the study.

The TCR was taken from a woman in her twenties or thirties who had been exposed to COVID-19. The sequenced material came from PBMCs or T cells enriched from blood (not recorded which). The chain uses TRBV5-1 and TRBJ1-3, with D perhaps TRBD1 (6 bases). CDR3 DNA: TGCGCCAGCAGCTTTGGGACATCGGACTCTGGAAACACCATATATTTT. Translating gives CASSFGTSDSGNTIYF.